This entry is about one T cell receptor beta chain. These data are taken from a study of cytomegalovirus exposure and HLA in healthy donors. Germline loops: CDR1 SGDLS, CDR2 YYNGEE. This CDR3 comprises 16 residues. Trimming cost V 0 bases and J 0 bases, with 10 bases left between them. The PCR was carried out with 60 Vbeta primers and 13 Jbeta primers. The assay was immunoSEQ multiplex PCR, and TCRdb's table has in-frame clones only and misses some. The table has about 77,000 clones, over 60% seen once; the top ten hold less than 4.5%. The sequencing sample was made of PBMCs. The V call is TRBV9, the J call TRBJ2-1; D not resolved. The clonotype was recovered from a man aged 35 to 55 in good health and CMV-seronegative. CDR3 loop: CASSVGGLYSYNEQFF. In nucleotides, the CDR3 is TGTGCCAGCAGCGTAGGAGGTTTGTACTCCTACAATGAGCAGTTCTTC.